Below are 17 T cell receptor beta chains sequenced from a single sample in a study of cytomegalovirus exposure and HLA in healthy donors. The PCR was carried out with 60 Vbeta primers and 13 Jbeta primers. Measured with immunoSEQ multiplex PCR; TCRdb has only the in-frame clones, and not every one. The sample table includes about 170,000 clones. Sequencing was done on a sample of PBMCs. Every receptor here comes from a woman between 18 and 29 years old in good health and CMV-seropositive.

The rearrangement uses TRBV10-2 and TRBJ2-3, with TRBD2 identical over 8 bases. The germline CDR1 and CDR2 sequences are WSHSY and SAAADI. CDR3 length equals 15 residues. J was trimmed by 5 bases and V by 2 bases; bases with no gene match: 6. Written as DNA, the CDR3 is TGCGCCAGCAGTGAGAGACGGGGGGGCAAAGATACGCAGTATTTT. It yields the protein CASSERRGGKDTQYF.

The chain employs TRBV7-2 and TRBJ2-7, with no clear D. V was shortened by 4 bases and J by 4 bases, with 8 bases between the two germline ends. The CDR3 covers 12 residues. Per germline, CDR1 SGHTA and CDR2 FQGNSA. The CDR3 bases are TGTGCCAGCAGCTCCAACTATTACGAGCAGTACTTC. It is translated as CASSSNYYEQYF. Full variable domain (rest looked up from reference TRBV7-2 and TRBJ2-7): GAGVSQSPSNKVTEKGKDVELRCDPISGHTALYWYRQSLGQGLEFLIYFQGNSAPDKSGLPSDRFSAERTGGSVSTLTIQRTQQEDSAVYLCASSSNYYEQYFGPGTRLTVT.

V and J are TRBV2 and TRBJ2-7; 8 bases line up with TRBD2. The CDR3 consists of 14 residues. Looked up from germline, CDR1 is SNHLY and CDR2 is FYNNEI. Trimming at V came to 4 bases and at J to 6 bases, leaving 8 bases not matched to a gene. The CDR3 here is CASSVERETAEQYF. The CDR3 DNA reads as TGTGCCAGCAGTGTAGAGCGGGAGACGGCCGAGCAGTACTTC.

The chain carries TRBV11-3 and TRBJ1-1; D perhaps matches TRBD1 (5 bases). V was cut by 5 bases and J by 1 base, with 14 bases left in between. CDR3 length equals 15 residues. The germline V gene has CDR1 SGHNT and CDR2 YENEEA. For the CDR3, the DNA is TGTGCCAGCAGCCAGGGCCAGGGCTGGAACACTGAAGCTTTCTTT. Its translation: CASSQGQGWNTEAFF.

The chain joins TRBV19 to TRBJ2-5; 7 nucleotides agree with TRBD1. This CDR3 comprises 15 residues. Trimming at V came to 6 bases and at J to 1 base, leaving 8 bases not matched to a gene. Germline assignment: CDR1 LNHDA and CDR2 SQIVND (reference sequence). The CDR3 spells CASRMTGIIQETQYF. CDR3 bases: TGTGCCAGTAGGATGACAGGGATTATCCAAGAGACCCAGTACTTC. Based on the CDR3 plus reference TRBV19 and TRBJ2-5, the full variable domain is DGGITQSPKYLFRKEGQNVTLSCEQNLNHDAMYWYRQDPGQGLRLIYYSQIVNDFQKGDIAEGYSVSREKKESFPLTVTSAQKNPTAFYLCASRMTGIIQETQYFGPGTRLLVL.

The gene calls are TRBV5-4 and TRBJ1-2; perhaps TRBD1 as D (5 bases). V was shortened by 0 bases and J by 6 bases, with 15 bases between the two germline ends. There are 15 residues in the CDR3. CDR1 is SGHNT, CDR2 YYREEE, per germline (reference sequence). CDR3: CASSLGIGQGDGYTF. DNA for the CDR3: TGTGCCAGCAGCTTGGGCATCGGGCAGGGTGATGGCTACACCTTC.

The chain uses TRBV19 and TRBJ2-1; D gene uncertain. This CDR3 has 12 amino acids. The germline CDR1 and CDR2 sequences are LNHDA and SQIVND (reference sequence). V lost 5 bases, J lost 4 bases, and 6 bases lay in between. CDR3: CASSAIYNEQFF. CDR3 DNA sequence: TGTGCCAGTAGTGCGATATACAATGAGCAGTTCTTC.

The rearrangement links TRBV7-9 to TRBJ2-4; 7 bases fit TRBD2. Germline assignment: CDR1 SEHNR and CDR2 FQNEAQ (reference sequence). This CDR3 region has 15 residues. V shed 8 bases and J 8 bases; nucleotides not matched to a gene: 15. The CDR3 coding sequence is TGTGCCAGCGCCCCTCCCGGCGGGGGTAGTGACATTCAGTACTTC. Amino acids: CASAPPGGGSDIQYF.

CDR3 loop: CASREGRGDRSYEQYF. In DNA form, the CDR3 reads TGTGCCAGCAGGGAAGGGAGGGGGGACAGGTCCTACGAGCAGTACTTC. V usage is TRBV9 and J usage is TRBJ2-7, with TRBD1 as a possible D gene (8 bases). CDR3 size: 16 residues. CDR1 is SGDLS and CDR2 is YYNGEE in the germline V gene. V lost 5 bases, J lost 1 base, and 19 bases lay in between.

The chain has TRBV27 and TRBJ2-7; 12 bases agree with TRBD2. After removal of 5 bases from V and 6 bases from J, the junction contained 8 bases not matched to a gene. In germline, CDR1 is MNHEY, CDR2 SMNVEV (reference sequence). CDR3 length: 15 residues. CDR3: CASSLLAGGPREQYF. The DNA of the CDR3 is TGTGCCAGCAGTCTCCTAGCGGGAGGGCCCCGCGAGCAGTACTTC.

The gene calls are TRBV23-1 and TRBJ1-2; D is perhaps TRBD1 (5 bases). TRBV23-1 is given ORF status, its function remaining uncertain. The V end lost 7 bases, the J end lost 9 bases, and 21 bases lay between the germline ends. CDR3 length: 14 amino acids. The CDR3 here is CASTLQERTRSYTF. DNA for the CDR3: TGCGCCAGCACTCTACAGGAGAGAACCCGGAGCTACACCTTC.

CDR3 nucleotide sequence: TGTGCCAGCAGCTTGACCGGGACAGAGGATAATGGCTACACCTTC. This codes for CASSLTGTEDNGYTF. The rearrangement joins TRBV5-4 to TRBJ1-2; 7 bases are a match to TRBD1. With V trimmed by 1 base and J by 6 bases, 9 bases remained unmatched. The CDR3 is 15 amino acids. The germline gives CDR1 SGHNT, CDR2 YYREEE (reference sequence).

This sequence joins TRBV11-3 and TRBJ2-7, with 8 nucleotides matching TRBD2. The CDR3 length is 14 residues. Trimming cost V 5 bases and J 3 bases; bases outside gene matches: 6. Looked up from germline, CDR1 is SGHNT and CDR2 is YENEEA. The CDR3 DNA reads TGTGCCAGCAGCGATCGACTAGCGCTCTACGAGCAGTACTTC. This gives the protein CASSDRLALYEQYF.

The rearrangement uses TRBV5-8 and TRBJ2-7, with unresolved D. The ends were cut back, 0 bases at V and 6 bases at J, with 10 bases in the middle. This CDR3 is 13 amino acids long. CDR1 SGHTS and CDR2 YDEGEE come from the germline V gene. The CDR3 here is CASSLDQDGEQYF. The CDR3 coding sequence is TGTGCCAGCAGCTTGGACCAGGATGGCGAGCAGTACTTC.

The chain joins TRBV5-8 to TRBJ1-1; 10 nucleotides line up with TRBD1. The germline V gene has CDR1 SGHTS and CDR2 YDEGEE. Trimming at V came to 0 bases and at J to 1 base, leaving 9 bases not matched to a gene. CDR3 size: 18 residues. CDR3 nucleotide sequence: TGTGCCAGCAGCTTGGTACCCCGGGACAGGGGTAGGAACACTGAAGCTTTCTTT. Translated: CASSLVPRDRGRNTEAFF.

This sequence joins TRBV10-3 and TRBJ2-7; 11 bases are a match to TRBD2. Trimming took 0 bases from V and 4 from J; bases not matched to a gene: 11. The germline CDR1 and CDR2 sequences are ENHRY and SYGVKD. This CDR3 comprises 18 residues. CDR3 sequence reads: CAISESLTSGGDLYEQYF. In DNA, the CDR3 is TGTGCCATCAGTGAGTCCCTCACTAGCGGGGGTGACCTATACGAGCAGTACTTC.

The chain links TRBV2 to TRBJ1-2; possibly TRBD1 for D (6 bases). Germline CDR1 reads SNHLY; CDR2 reads FYNNEI. The CDR3 loop spans 13 amino acids. V was shortened by 4 bases and J by 8 bases, with 14 bases between the two germline ends. As DNA, the CDR3 is TGTGCCAGCAGTGTTGGGACACCGCCCGGCTACACCTTC. Translating it yields CASSVGTPPGYTF.